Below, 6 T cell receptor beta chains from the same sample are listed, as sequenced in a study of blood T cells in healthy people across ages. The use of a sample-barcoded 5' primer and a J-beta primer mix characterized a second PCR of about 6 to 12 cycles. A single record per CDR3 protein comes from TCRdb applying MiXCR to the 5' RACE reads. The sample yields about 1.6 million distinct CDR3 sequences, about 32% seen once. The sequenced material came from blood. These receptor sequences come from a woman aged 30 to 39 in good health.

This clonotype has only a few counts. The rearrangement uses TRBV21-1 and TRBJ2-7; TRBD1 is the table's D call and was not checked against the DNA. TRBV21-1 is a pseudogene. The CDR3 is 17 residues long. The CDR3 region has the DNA TGTGCCAGCAACGGGACAGGGAAAAAGTACTTGGTTTACGGGCAGTACTTC. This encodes CASNGTGKKYLVYGQYF.

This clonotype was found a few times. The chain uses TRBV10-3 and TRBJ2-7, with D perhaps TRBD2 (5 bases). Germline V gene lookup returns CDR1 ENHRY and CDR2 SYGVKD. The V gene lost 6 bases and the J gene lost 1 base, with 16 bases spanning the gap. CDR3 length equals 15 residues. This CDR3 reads CAISTDLVSSYEQYF. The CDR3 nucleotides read TGTGCCATCAGCACGGACTTAGTTAGTTCCTACGAGCAGTACTTC.

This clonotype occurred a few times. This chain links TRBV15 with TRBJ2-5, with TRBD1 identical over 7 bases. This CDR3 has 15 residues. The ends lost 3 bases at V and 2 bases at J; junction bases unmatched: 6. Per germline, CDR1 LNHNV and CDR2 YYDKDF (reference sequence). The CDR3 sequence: CATSRGQILQETQYF. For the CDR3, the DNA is TGTGCCACCAGCAGGGGACAGATACTACAAGAGACCCAGTACTTC. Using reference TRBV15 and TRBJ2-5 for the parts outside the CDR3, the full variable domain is DAMVIQNPRYQVTQFGKPVTLSCSQTLNHNVMYWYQQKSSQAPKLLFHYYDKDFNNEADTPDNFQSRRPNTSFCFLDIRSPGLGDTAMYLCATSRGQILQETQYFGPGTRLLVL.

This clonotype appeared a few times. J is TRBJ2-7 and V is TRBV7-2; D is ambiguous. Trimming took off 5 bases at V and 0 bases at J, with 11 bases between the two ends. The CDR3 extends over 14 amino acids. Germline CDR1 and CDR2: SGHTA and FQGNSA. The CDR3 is CASSTRTDSYEQYF. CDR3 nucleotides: TGTGCCAGCAGCACGAGGACGGACTCCTACGAGCAGTACTTC.

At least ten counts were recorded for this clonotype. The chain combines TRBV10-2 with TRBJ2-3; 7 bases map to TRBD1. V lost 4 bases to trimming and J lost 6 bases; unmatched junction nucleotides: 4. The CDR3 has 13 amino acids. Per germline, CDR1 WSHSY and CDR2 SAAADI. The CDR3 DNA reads TGCGCCAGCAGTGGACAGGGCAGGGATACGCAGTATTTT. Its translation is CASSGQGRDTQYF.

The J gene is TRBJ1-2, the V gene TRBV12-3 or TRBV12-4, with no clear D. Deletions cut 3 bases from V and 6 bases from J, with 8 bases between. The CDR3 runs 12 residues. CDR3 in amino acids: CASSFQVDGYTF. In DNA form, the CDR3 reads TGTGCCAGCAGTTTTCAGGTTGATGGCTACACCTTC.